Following are 8 T cell receptor beta chains from one sample sequenced in a study of tumor-infiltrating lymphocytes in primary liver carcinoma. Unsorted bulk tissue (roughly 20-34 mg) underwent RNA and DNA co-extraction. The template, 500 ng total RNA, yielded TCR beta cDNA made with a constant-region primer. ARM-PCR was slightly modified, and three nested multiplex PCR rounds with it gave rise to the TCR beta libraries. Primers for the first two PCR rounds were TRBV1-TRBV30 forward primers and a C-beta reverse primer (approximately 10 cycles per round). One entry per CDR3 protein results from TCRdb running MiXCR on the multiplex PCR reads. This table holds about 70,000 distinct CDR3 sequences, almost 70% found once. Input material: liver tumor tissue from sampling region 4. Subset described: tumor region T4, right-lateral pole. These receptor sequences come from a man aged 35-49 years with primary liver carcinoma and hepatitis B virus infection.

The chain has TRBV12-3 or TRBV12-4 and TRBJ2-3; D is perhaps TRBD2 (6 bases). The CDR3 is 14 amino acids. With 6 bases removed from V and 15 bases from J, the gap between germline ends came to 25 bases. Written as DNA, the CDR3 is TGTGCCAGCAGGGGGCGAGCGGGCACAGATACGTACTATTTT. It specifies CASRGRAGTDTYYF.

A word on this clonotype: The junction and the germline gene differ at one end; a read error may be behind it. The chain employs TRBV6-1 and TRBJ2-3, with 10 bases fitting TRBD2. Germline V gene sequence: CDR1 MNHNS, CDR2 SASEGT. The CDR3 totals 15 residues. The chain's CDR3 is CASSELAGEIDTQYF. The CDR3 DNA reads as TGTGCCAGCAGTGAACTAGCGGGAGAGATAGATACACAGTATTTT.

With regard to this clonotype: One end of the junction is discordant with germline, which a read error may explain. The rearrangement joins TRBV6-5 to TRBJ2-6, with 7 bases that match TRBD1. Germline assignment: CDR1 MNHEY and CDR2 SVGAGI. The CDR3 consists of 18 residues. The CDR3 sequence is CASSLWTGLKAGANLLTF. The CDR3 DNA follows: TGTGCCAGCAGTCTTTGGACAGGTTTGAAAGCTGGGGCCAACCTCCTGACTTTC.

This clonotype has at least ten counts. The chain carries TRBV13 and TRBJ1-1; D call uncertain. This CDR3 has 13 residues. Germline-derived CDR1 and CDR2 are PRHDT and FYEKMQ (reference sequence). V was cut by 10 bases and J by 4 bases, with 16 bases left in between. The CDR3 nucleotides are TGTGCCACAGCAGGACGACCGAGCACTGAAGCTTTCTTT. Its translation is CATAGRPSTEAFF.

There are many counts of this clonotype. This sequence joins TRBV5-1 and TRBJ2-5; D unresolved. This CDR3 has 12 amino acids. Germline assignment: CDR1 SGHRS and CDR2 YFSETQ. V was shortened by 3 bases and J by 4 bases, with 7 bases between the two germline ends. CDR3 DNA sequence: TGCGCCAGCAGCTCTATAGGAGAGACCCAGTACTTC. It codes for CASSSIGETQYF. Drawing the rest from reference TRBV5-1 and TRBJ2-5, the complete variable domain is KAGVTQTPRYLIKTRGQQVTLSCSPISGHRSVSWYQQTPGQGLQFLFEYFSETQRNKGNFPGRFSGRQFSNSRSEMNVSTLELGDSALYLCASSSIGETQYFGPGTRLLVL.

This clonotype was counted once. The rearrangement joins TRBV7-9 to TRBJ2-2; D possibly corresponds to TRBD2 (5 bases). Germline-derived CDR1 and CDR2 are SEHNR and FQNEAQ (reference sequence). The V gene lost 7 bases and the J gene lost 5 bases, with 11 bases spanning the gap. This CDR3 has 13 residues. CDR3 amino acids: CASNSSPTGELFF. As DNA, the CDR3 is TGTGCCAGCAACTCTAGCCCGACCGGGGAGCTGTTTTTT.

With regard to this clonotype: The junction shows a germline mismatch at one end, possibly a read error. V gene TRBV11-3 combines with J gene TRBJ2-1; 7 bases are a match to TRBD2. Germline V gene data show CDR1 as SGHNT and CDR2 as YENEEA. This CDR3 has 16 amino acids. This CDR3 is CASSSSGTNGRGEQLF. The CDR3 nucleotides read TGTGCCAGCAGCTCATCAGGGACTAACGGGAGAGGTGAGCAGCTCTTC.

As concerns this clonotype: A much larger clone lies a single base off, so this may be a read error. CDR3 nucleotide sequence: TGTGCCAGCAGTAATCGCAGGGGGAATCAGCCCCAGTATTTT. It specifies CASSNRRGNQPQYF. The chain employs TRBV28 and TRBJ1-5, with 7 bases fitting TRBD1. Near its end, the DNA agrees better with TRBJ2-3, so the J call may be wrong. The CDR3 length is 14 residues. Germline CDR1 is MDHEN and CDR2 is SYDVKM.